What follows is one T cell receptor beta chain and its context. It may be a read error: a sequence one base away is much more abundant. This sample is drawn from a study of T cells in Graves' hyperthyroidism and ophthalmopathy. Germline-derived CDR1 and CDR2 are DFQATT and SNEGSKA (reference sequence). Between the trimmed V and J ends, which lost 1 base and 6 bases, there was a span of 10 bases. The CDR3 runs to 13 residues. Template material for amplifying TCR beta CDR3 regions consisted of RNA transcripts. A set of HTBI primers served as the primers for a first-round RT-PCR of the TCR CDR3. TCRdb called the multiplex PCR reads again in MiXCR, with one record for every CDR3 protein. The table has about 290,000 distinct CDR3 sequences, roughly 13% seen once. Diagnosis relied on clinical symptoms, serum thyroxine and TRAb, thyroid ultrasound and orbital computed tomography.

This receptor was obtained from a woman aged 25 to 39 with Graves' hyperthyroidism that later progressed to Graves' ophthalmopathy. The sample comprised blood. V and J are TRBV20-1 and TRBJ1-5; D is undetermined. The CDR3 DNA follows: TGCAGTGCTAGAGGGAGGTTGGGTCAGCCCCAGCATTTT. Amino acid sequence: CSARGRLGQPQHF.